These 28 T cell receptor beta chains share one sample of origin, sequenced in a study of CD8 T cells in ankylosing spondylitis. Study-wide points: There was a TCR beta motif, made of fewer than 10 highly homologous variants, that appeared characteristic of ankylosing spondylitis blood.

TCRdb re-called the 5' RACE reads with MiXCR, one entry per CDR3 protein. The sample records hundreds of thousands of distinct CDR3 sequences, 12% being singletons. Their antigens are not known. Input material: blood, either unsorted or a sorted T cell fraction (not recorded which). The receptors were sampled from a male donor with ankylosing spondylitis.

The J gene is TRBJ2-7, the V gene TRBV6-5; unclear D gene. CDR3 size: 17 residues. Germline loops: CDR1 MNHEY, CDR2 SVGAGI. Trimming shortened V by 1 base and J by 3 bases, and 19 bases separated the two germline ends. The CDR3 here is CASSYLTSGEVFYEQYF. CDR3 DNA: TGTGCCAGCAGTTACTTGACATCAGGAGAAGTCTTCTACGAGCAGTACTTC.

This clonotype showed up just a few times. The chain links TRBV29-1 to TRBJ2-7, with D hard to call. Per the germline V gene, CDR1 is SQVTM and CDR2 is ANQGSEA. The CDR3 spans 12 residues. The V and J ends lost 0 bases and 6 bases respectively, with 9 bases between them. For the CDR3, the DNA is TGCAGCGTTGAAGATTTGGCTGTCGAGCAGTACTTC. It encodes CSVEDLAVEQYF.

This clonotype has just a few counts. The chain uses TRBV29-1 and TRBJ2-3; unclear D gene. Deletions cut 4 bases from V and 2 bases from J, with 10 bases between. The length of the CDR3 is 13 residues. CDR1 is SQVTM, CDR2 ANQGSEA, per germline. The chain's CDR3 is CSVALRNTDTQYF. The CDR3 DNA follows: TGCAGCGTTGCACTCCGGAACACAGATACGCAGTATTTT.

The chain is built from TRBV7-2 and TRBJ2-2; no definite D call. V lost 3 bases and J 2 bases, leaving 10 bases between the germline ends. The germline CDR1 and CDR2 sequences are SGHTA and FQGNSA. The length of the CDR3 is 15 residues. CDR3 sequence (DNA): TGTGCCAGCAGCTTCGCCTCCACTAACACCGGGGAGCTGTTTTTT. This encodes CASSFASTNTGELFF.

This clonotype was detected many times. This chain links TRBV29-1 with TRBJ2-7; D unresolved. V lost 4 bases and J lost 2, with 9 bases in between. The CDR3 totals 12 residues. Germline assignment: CDR1 SQVTM and CDR2 ANQGSEA. CDR3 nucleotide sequence: TGCAGCGTTGCGACGGCGGCCTACGAGCAGTACTTC. Translating gives CSVATAAYEQYF.

J is TRBJ2-1 and V is TRBV6-2 or TRBV6-3; no clear D. Trimming removed 7 bases at V and 4 bases at J, with 23 bases between. The CDR3 has 17 residues. The germline CDR1 and CDR2 sequences are MNHEY and SVGEGT. The chain's CDR3 is CASTSRAVHALYNEQFF. For the CDR3, the DNA is TGTGCCAGCACCTCTAGGGCGGTTCACGCTTTGTACAATGAGCAGTTCTTC.

This clonotype was seen ten or more times. The rearrangement links TRBV29-1 to TRBJ2-1; TRBD2 agrees at 9 bases. The CDR3 extends over 15 amino acids. Germline values: CDR1 SQVTM, CDR2 ANQGSEA. V was pared by 4 bases and J by 2 bases, with 6 bases of the junction left unmatched. CDR3 in amino acids: CSVAASGTTYNEQFF. As DNA, the CDR3 is TGCAGCGTTGCCGCTAGCGGGACGACCTACAATGAGCAGTTCTTC.

In its sample, this clonotype was seen a few times. V and J are TRBV20-1 and TRBJ2-2; D may be TRBD2 (5 bases). V lost 2 bases, J lost 4 bases, and 11 bases lay in between. Germline CDR1 DFQATT, CDR2 SNEGSKA (reference sequence). This CDR3 is 14 amino acids long. CDR3 nucleotides: TGCAGTGCTAGAAACCGGGGTGCCACCGGGGAGCTGTTTTTT. Protein product: CSARNRGATGELFF.

In its sample, this clonotype was seen a few times. The chain recombines TRBV24-1 with TRBJ2-2, with D possibly being TRBD1 (6 bases). Trimming stripped 2 bases from V and 2 bases from J, with 20 bases between. CDR1 and CDR2 from the germline V gene are KGHDR and SFDVKD. The CDR3 length is 19 residues. The CDR3 DNA reads as TGTGCCACCAGTGATTCGGAACAGGGCGGTTCGGTTAACACCGGGGAGCTGTTTTTT. Its protein product is CATSDSEQGGSVNTGELFF.

This clonotype was counted at least ten times. CDR3 in amino acids: CSARGQAGYNEQFF. The DNA of the CDR3 is TGCAGTGCTAGAGGTCAGGCGGGCTACAATGAGCAGTTCTTC. V is TRBV20-1 and J is TRBJ2-1, with D tentatively TRBD2 (5 bases). CDR1 is DFQATT, CDR2 SNEGSKA, per germline (reference sequence). Trimming cost V 1 base and J 3 bases, with 10 bases left between them. The CDR3 is made up of 14 amino acids.

In its sample, this clonotype was seen a few times. The chain links TRBV5-1 to TRBJ2-1; 7 nucleotides match TRBD2. There are 15 residues in the CDR3. CDR1 and CDR2 from the germline V gene are SGHRS and YFSETQ. V lost 4 bases and J lost 8; bases outside the gene matches: 12. This CDR3 is CASSGRDYLPHEQFF. The DNA of the CDR3 is TGCGCCAGCAGCGGCCGGGACTACCTCCCCCATGAGCAGTTCTTC. Together with reference TRBV5-1 and TRBJ2-1, the CDR3 gives the full variable domain: KAGVTQTPRYLIKTRGQQVTLSCSPISGHRSVSWYQQTPGQGLQFLFEYFSETQRNKGNFPGRFSGRQFSNSRSEMNVSTLELGDSALYLCASSGRDYLPHEQFFGPGTRLTVL.

This clonotype was seen repeatedly, ten times or more. The V gene is TRBV10-3, the J gene TRBJ2-7; D gene ambiguous. Germline values: CDR1 ENHRY, CDR2 SYGVKD. Trimming removed 10 bases from V and 0 bases from J, with 13 bases in between. The CDR3 runs to 13 residues. CDR3 in DNA: TGTGCCACAAATACTCCCTTCTCCTACGAGCAGTACTTC. Its translation: CATNTPFSYEQYF.

The chain combines TRBV10-3 with TRBJ2-2; possibly TRBD1 for D (9 bases). Germline V CDR1 and CDR2: ENHRY, SYGVKD. This CDR3 contains 15 residues. Trimming left V 8 bases short and J 5 bases short, with 18 bases between. The CDR3 DNA is TGTGCCATCGGTAGCGGGACAGGGAGTACCGGGGAGCTGTTTTTT. Translated: CAIGSGTGSTGELFF.

This clonotype has more than one count but fewer than ten. The V gene is TRBV18, the J gene TRBJ1-1; D unresolved. Germline V gives CDR1 KGHSH, CDR2 LQKENI. This CDR3 is built from 15 residues. The germline V and J ends were trimmed by 2 bases and 6 bases, with 16 bases remaining between them. The CDR3 DNA is TGTGCCAGCTCACCAGTCGGGCCCGCGGTTGCTGAAGCTTTCTTT. Translating it yields CASSPVGPAVAEAFF.

This clonotype was seen a few times. The chain is built from TRBV20-1 and TRBJ1-2, with D possibly being TRBD1 (6 bases). The CDR3 spans 14 residues. Trimming left V 5 bases short and J 2 bases short, with 15 bases between. Germline lookup yields CDR1 DFQATT and CDR2 SNEGSKA (reference sequence). In DNA, the CDR3 is TGCAGTGCTGAAGTGACAGGACTAAACTATGGCTACACCTTC. Residues: CSAEVTGLNYGYTF.

The V and J genes are TRBV20-1 and TRBJ1-1, with D possibly TRBD1 on 6 matching bases. Trimming removed 4 bases from V and 1 base from J, with 13 bases in between. The CDR3 loop spans 14 amino acids. CDR1 DFQATT and CDR2 SNEGSKA come from the germline V gene (reference sequence). Here the CDR3 reads CSAKGGSPNTEAFF. The CDR3 nucleotides read TGCAGTGCTAAGGGGGGCTCCCCGAACACTGAAGCTTTCTTT.

This sequence joins TRBV24-1 and TRBJ1-5; no reliable D call. The CDR3 runs 14 residues. CDR1 KGHDR and CDR2 SFDVKD come from the germline V gene. V lost 5 bases, J lost 7 bases, and 14 bases lay in between. CDR3 coding DNA: TGTGCCACCAGTGCCTCAACCGACGAACAGCCCCAGCATTTT. Translating gives CATSASTDEQPQHF.

J is TRBJ1-1 and V is TRBV5-1; TRBD1 agrees at 7 bases. Germline V gives CDR1 SGHRS, CDR2 YFSETQ. The V and J ends lost 0 bases and 1 base, in that order; junction bases with no gene match: 6. The CDR3 totals 16 residues. The CDR3 DNA reads as TGCGCCAGCAGCTTGGCCGTAGGGGGCACGAACACTGAAGCTTTCTTT. Translation: CASSLAVGGTNTEAFF. Based on the CDR3 plus reference TRBV5-1 and TRBJ1-1, the full variable domain is KAGVTQTPRYLIKTRGQQVTLSCSPISGHRSVSWYQQTPGQGLQFLFEYFSETQRNKGNFPGRFSGRQFSNSRSEMNVSTLELGDSALYLCASSLAVGGTNTEAFFGQGTRLTVV.

The chain uses TRBV12-3 or TRBV12-4 and TRBJ2-5, with 13 nucleotides matching TRBD2. Losses at the gene ends were 3 bases for V and 4 bases for J; bases not matched to a gene: 8. The CDR3 has 17 amino acids. CDR3 in DNA: TGTGCCAGCAGTTTTTCTAGGACTAGCGGGAGTACAGAGACCCAGTACTTC. It yields the protein CASSFSRTSGSTETQYF.

This clonotype has a count of ten or more. The V and J genes are TRBV5-1 and TRBJ1-2; D perhaps matches TRBD1 (5 bases). The length of the CDR3 is 14 residues. In germline, CDR1 is SGHRS, CDR2 YFSETQ. Trimming left V 3 bases short and J 4 bases short, with 13 bases between. CDR3 loop: CASSSAGTIYGYTF. In DNA, the CDR3 is TGCGCCAGCAGCTCTGCCGGGACCATCTATGGCTACACCTTC.

This clonotype was counted between two and nine times. One junction end disagrees with the germline gene, perhaps due to a read error. The V call is TRBV7-7, the J call TRBJ2-5; D possibly corresponds to TRBD1 (6 bases). In germline, CDR1 is SSHAT, CDR2 FNYEAQ (reference sequence). This CDR3 has 15 amino acids. The CDR3 region is CASSLGGTSGETQYF. In DNA form, the CDR3 reads TGTGCTAGCAGCTTAGGGGGTACCTCCGGGGAGACCCAGTACTTC.

This clonotype was observed a handful of times. This chain uses TRBV5-5 with TRBJ2-7; D may be TRBD2 (5 bases). The CDR3 consists of 16 residues. The germline gives CDR1 SGHKS, CDR2 YYEKEE (reference sequence). V gave up 3 bases and J gave up 1 base, with 17 bases separating them. CDR3 in DNA: TGTGCCAGCAGCTACCGCAGCGCTGGCGGGTCCTACGAGCAGTACTTC. Its protein is CASSYRSAGGSYEQYF.

This sequence joins TRBV15 and TRBJ2-5; D is unresolved. The CDR3 is 15 amino acids. Germline values: CDR1 LNHNV, CDR2 YYDKDF (reference sequence). V was clipped by 0 bases and J by 0 bases, with 8 bases between them. The CDR3: CATSRDKEYQETQYF. The CDR3 nucleotides are TGTGCCACCAGCAGAGATAAAGAGTACCAAGAGACCCAGTACTTC.

There are a few counts of this clonotype. This chain connects TRBV11-2 to TRBJ2-3, with TRBD2 identical over 7 bases. There are 14 residues in the CDR3. Germline V gene lookup returns CDR1 SGHAT and CDR2 FQNNGV. V trimming: 7 bases; J trimming: 6 bases; junction bases outside the gene matches: 10. The CDR3 sequence is CASTRTRWRDTQYF. As DNA, the CDR3 is TGTGCCAGCACCAGGACTAGATGGAGGGATACGCAGTATTTT. The complete variable domain, with remaining parts taken from reference TRBV11-2 and TRBJ2-3, reads EAGVAQSPRYKIIEKRQSVAFWCNPISGHATLYWYQQILGQGPKLLIQFQNNGVVDDSQLPKDRFSAERLKGVDSTLKIQPAKLEDSAVYLCASTRTRWRDTQYFGPGTRLTVL.

Only one count was recorded for this clonotype. This rearrangement joins TRBV5-1 to TRBJ1-4, with D perhaps matching TRBD1 (5 bases). The CDR3 spans 15 residues. V lost 0 bases, J lost 8 bases, and 14 bases lay in between. Per the germline V gene, CDR1 is SGHRS and CDR2 is YFSETQ. CDR3: CASSLVPRVGEKLFF. CDR3 in DNA: TGCGCCAGCAGCTTGGTACCCAGGGTAGGAGAAAAACTGTTTTTT.

The gene calls are TRBV11-1 and TRBJ1-1, with 9 bases matching TRBD1. Germline assignment: CDR1 SGHAT and CDR2 FQDESV (reference sequence). The CDR3 has 16 amino acids. With V trimmed by 0 bases and J by 8 bases, 10 bases remained unmatched. The CDR3 sequence is CASSLAGTGIPNEAFF. The CDR3 nucleotides read TGTGCCAGCAGCTTAGCAGGGACAGGGATCCCTAACGAAGCTTTCTTT.

This clonotype was seen only a few times. J is TRBJ2-1 and V is TRBV7-2; 11 bases are a match to TRBD2. After removal of 5 bases from V and 2 bases from J, the junction contained 5 bases not matched to a gene. Germline loops: CDR1 SGHTA, CDR2 FQGNSA. The length of the CDR3 is 16 residues. CDR3 sequence reads: CASSRTSGYPYNEQFF. The CDR3 nucleotides are TGTGCCAGCAGCCGGACTAGCGGGTATCCCTACAATGAGCAGTTCTTC.

This clonotype turned up a few times. The CDR3 DNA is TGTGCCAGCACCTACGGGGGTGGGCCGTCGCGTGAGCAGTTCTTC. As protein: CASTYGGGPSREQFF. The chain has TRBV6-2 or TRBV6-3 and TRBJ2-1, with a weak D call TRBD2 (6 bases). The CDR3 is 15 amino acids. The germline V gene encodes CDR1 MNHEY and CDR2 SVGEGT. The V gene lost 7 bases and the J gene lost 9 bases, with 22 bases spanning the gap.